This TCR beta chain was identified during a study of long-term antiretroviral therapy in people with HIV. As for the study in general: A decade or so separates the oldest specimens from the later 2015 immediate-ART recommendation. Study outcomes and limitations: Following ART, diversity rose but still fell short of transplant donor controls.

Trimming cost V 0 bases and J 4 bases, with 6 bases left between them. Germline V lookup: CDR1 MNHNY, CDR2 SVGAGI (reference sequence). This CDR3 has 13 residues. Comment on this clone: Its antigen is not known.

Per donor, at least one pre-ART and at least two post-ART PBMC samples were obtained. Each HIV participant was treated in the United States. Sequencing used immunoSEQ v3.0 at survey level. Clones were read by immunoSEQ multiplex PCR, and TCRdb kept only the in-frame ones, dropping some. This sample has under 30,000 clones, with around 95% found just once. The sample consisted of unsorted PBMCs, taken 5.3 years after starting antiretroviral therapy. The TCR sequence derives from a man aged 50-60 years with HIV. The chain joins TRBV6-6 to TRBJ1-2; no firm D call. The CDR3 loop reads CASSYSSSYGYTF. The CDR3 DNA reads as TGTGCCAGCAGTTACTCGTCGTCCTATGGCTACACCTTC.